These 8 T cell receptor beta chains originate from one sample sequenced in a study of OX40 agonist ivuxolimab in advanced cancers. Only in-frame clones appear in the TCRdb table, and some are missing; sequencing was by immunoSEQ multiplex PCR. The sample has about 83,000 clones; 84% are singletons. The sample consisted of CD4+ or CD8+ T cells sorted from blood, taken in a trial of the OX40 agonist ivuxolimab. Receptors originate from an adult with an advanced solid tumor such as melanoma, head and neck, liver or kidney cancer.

This CDR3 is CATSRDALAVETQYF. The CDR3 nucleotides read TGTGCCACCAGCAGAGATGCGCTAGCTGTAGAGACCCAGTACTTC. The chain is built from TRBV15 and TRBJ2-5; D may be TRBD2 (5 bases). V lost 0 bases and J 4 bases, leaving 12 bases between the germline ends. This CDR3 comprises 15 residues. The germline V gene has CDR1 LNHNV and CDR2 YYDKDF (reference sequence).

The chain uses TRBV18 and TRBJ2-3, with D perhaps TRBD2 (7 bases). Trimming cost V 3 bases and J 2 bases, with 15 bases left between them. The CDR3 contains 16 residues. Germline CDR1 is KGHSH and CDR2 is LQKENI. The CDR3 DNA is TGTGCCAGCTCACCGCCCTCCGGGGGGCCCACAGATACGCAGTATTTT. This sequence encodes CASSPPSGGPTDTQYF.

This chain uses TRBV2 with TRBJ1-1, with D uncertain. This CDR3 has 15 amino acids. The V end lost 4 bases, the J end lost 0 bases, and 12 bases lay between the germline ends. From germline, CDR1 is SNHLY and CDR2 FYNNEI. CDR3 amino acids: CASSAIRAVNTEAFF. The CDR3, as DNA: TGTGCCAGCAGTGCGATTCGGGCAGTGAACACTGAAGCTTTCTTT.

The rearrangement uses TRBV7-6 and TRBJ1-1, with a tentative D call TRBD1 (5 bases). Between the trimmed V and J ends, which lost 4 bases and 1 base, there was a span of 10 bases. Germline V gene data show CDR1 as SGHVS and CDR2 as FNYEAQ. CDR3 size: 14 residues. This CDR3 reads CASSSGLRNTEAFF. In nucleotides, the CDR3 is TGTGCCAGCAGCTCGGGACTTCGGAACACTGAAGCTTTCTTT.

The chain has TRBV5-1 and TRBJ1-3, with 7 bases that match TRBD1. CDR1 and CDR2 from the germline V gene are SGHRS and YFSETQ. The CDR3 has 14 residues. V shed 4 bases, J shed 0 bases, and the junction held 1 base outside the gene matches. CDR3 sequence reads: CASSPGGSGNTIYF. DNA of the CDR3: TGCGCCAGCAGCCCAGGGGGCTCTGGAAACACCATATATTTT.

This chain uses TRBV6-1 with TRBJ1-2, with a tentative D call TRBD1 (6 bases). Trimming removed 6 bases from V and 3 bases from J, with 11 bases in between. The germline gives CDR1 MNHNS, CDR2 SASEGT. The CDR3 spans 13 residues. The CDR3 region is CASRAGVYYGYTF. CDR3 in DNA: TGTGCCAGCAGGGCAGGGGTTTACTATGGCTACACCTTC.

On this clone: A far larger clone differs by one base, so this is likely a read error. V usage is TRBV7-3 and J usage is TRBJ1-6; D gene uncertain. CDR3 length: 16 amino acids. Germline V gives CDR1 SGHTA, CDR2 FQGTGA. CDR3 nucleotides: TGCGCCAGTAGCCAAGTCACAACGTCTAATAATTCACCCCTCCACTTT. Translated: CASSQVTTSNNSPLHF.

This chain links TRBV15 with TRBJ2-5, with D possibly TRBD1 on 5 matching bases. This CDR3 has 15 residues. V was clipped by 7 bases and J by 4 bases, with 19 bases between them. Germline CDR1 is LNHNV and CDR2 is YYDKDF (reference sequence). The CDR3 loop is CATTDPRAWGETQYF. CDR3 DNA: TGTGCCACCACCGATCCCAGGGCATGGGGAGAGACCCAGTACTTC.